This T cell receptor (beta chain) was profiled in a study of blood T cell repertoires in COVID-19. The CDR3 covers 14 residues. In germline, CDR1 is LNHDA, CDR2 SQIVND (reference sequence). V gave up 3 bases and J gave up 4 bases, with 10 bases separating them. Authors' methods: Counts of nucleated cells, estimated from reference gene primer amplification, were obtained. Clones were read by immunoSEQ multiplex PCR, and TCRdb kept only the in-frame ones, dropping some. That table furnishes V, J and clone size, whereas the DNA furnished D and trimming. The sample has approximately 31,000 clones, around 93% seen once.

The source material was peripheral blood. This receptor was taken from a human donor with active COVID-19. The donor label of this sample is uncertain. The rearrangement uses TRBV19 and TRBJ1-5, with D hard to call. Here the CDR3 reads CASSISSLNQPQHF. The CDR3 coding sequence is TGTGCCAGTAGTATTTCGAGCCTTAATCAGCCCCAGCATTTT.